The following is a T cell receptor beta chain sequence with its context. What it binds is unknown. Sequencing used immunoSEQ multiplex PCR; TCRdb keeps in-frame clones, though not all of them. The data show around 1.5 million clones, 95% to 99% seen once. This record comes from a study of shared clonotypes between healthy human individuals. Notes on the study in general: The authors sampled blood alone, and tissue repertoires likely differ. Large depth notwithstanding, sorted-subset sequencing proved incomplete by rarefaction.

Germline loops: CDR1 SGHRS, CDR2 YFSETQ. V was clipped by 5 bases and J by 0 bases, with 11 bases between them. This CDR3 is built from 15 residues. This clonotype was sampled from a man aged 30-40 years in good health. Material: naive CD4+ T cells sorted from blood. Subset defined: CD45RA+ positively selected. V is TRBV5-1 and J is TRBJ2-2, with D maybe TRBD1 (5 bases). CDR3 bases: TGCGCCAGCAGACAGGTCAACGCGAACACCGGGGAGCTGTTTTTT. Its protein is CASRQVNANTGELFF.